This is a list of T cell receptor beta chains from one sample in a study of blood T cell repertoires in COVID-19. Produced via immunoSEQ multiplex PCR; TCRdb's table is partial and in-frame only. This repertoire shows roughly 500,000 clones, 85% to 90% found once; its top ten account for around 1.9%. Sequenced: PBMCs or T cells enriched from blood (not recorded which). All receptors derive from a woman aged 40-49 years who had recovered from COVID-19. The CDR3 runs from the conserved cysteine through the conserved F or W. D genes are given only for firm matches. Clone size is given for some rows only: seen once, a few or many times, or a class if the clone is expanded.

J: TRBJ1-2
D: .
V: TRBV25-1
size: .
CDR3: CASSELSTAFNYGYTF
DNA: TGTGCCAGCAGTGAATTGAGTACCGCCTTCAACTATGGCTACACCTTC

J: TRBJ2-7
D: .
V: TRBV12-3/TRBV12-4
size: .
CDR3: CASSLNLYEQYF
DNA: TGTGCCAGCAGTTTAAACCTATACGAGCAGTACTTC

J: TRBJ1-1
D: .
V: TRBV9
size: .
CDR3: CASSARGSSGEAFF
DNA: TGTGCCAGCAGCGCTCGCGGGAGTAGCGGTGAAGCTTTCTTT

J: TRBJ2-5
D: .
V: TRBV7-2
size: .
CDR3: CASSLDFLAQETQYF
DNA: TGTGCCAGCAGCTTGGATTTCCTAGCCCAAGAGACCCAGTACTTC

J: TRBJ1-1
D: TRBD1
V: TRBV7-9
size: .
CDR3: CASSLVDRGLTEAFF
DNA: TGTGCCAGCAGCTTAGTAGACAGGGGGCTAACTGAAGCTTTCTTT

J: TRBJ2-1
D: TRBD2
V: TRBV27
size: .
CDR3: CASSSSSGNYNEQFF
DNA: TGTGCCAGCAGTTCCTCTAGCGGAAACTACAATGAGCAGTTCTTC

J: TRBJ1-1
D: TRBD1
V: TRBV11-2
size: .
CDR3: CASSLDRSDRGHTEAFF
DNA: TGTGCCAGCAGCTTAGATAGATCGGACAGGGGGCACACTGAAGCTTTCTTT

J: TRBJ2-5
D: TRBD1
V: TRBV29-1
size: .
CDR3: CSVEGRGTGPIQETQYF
DNA: TGCAGCGTTGAAGGGAGGGGGACAGGGCCCATCCAAGAGACCCAGTACTTC

J: TRBJ1-3
D: .
V: TRBV30
size: .
CDR3: CAWSQLSGNTIYF
DNA: TGTGCCTGGAGCCAACTTTCCGGAAACACCATATATTTT

J: TRBJ2-1
D: TRBD2
V: TRBV29-1
size: .
CDR3: CSAEGTSGRDEQFF
DNA: TGCAGCGCGGAAGGGACTAGCGGCCGCGATGAGCAGTTCTTC

J: TRBJ1-2
D: .
V: TRBV29-1
size: .
CDR3: CSVVAGGDGYTF
DNA: TGCAGCGTTGTAGCGGGTGGGGATGGCTACACCTTC

J: TRBJ2-1
D: TRBD1
V: TRBV6-2/TRBV6-3
size: .
CDR3: CASSYFRTGNYNEQFF
DNA: TGTGCCAGCAGTTACTTCCGGACAGGGAACTACAATGAGCAGTTCTTC

J: TRBJ2-1
D: .
V: TRBV21-1
size: .
CDR3: CASRTSGSHSSYNEQFF
DNA: TGTGCCAGCAGAACCAGCGGGAGTCACAGCTCCTACAATGAGCAGTTCTTC

J: TRBJ1-2
D: .
V: TRBV6-2/TRBV6-3
size: .
CDR3: CASSRQVYAGYTF
DNA: TGTGCCAGCAGCCGACAGGTCTATGCGGGCTACACCTTC

J: TRBJ1-2
D: .
V: TRBV5-4
size: .
CDR3: CASSLLSSYTF
DNA: TGTGCCAGCAGCTTGCTTAGTAGCTACACCTTC

J: TRBJ2-1
D: .
V: TRBV11-3
size: .
CDR3: CASRLGRANEQFF
DNA: TGTGCCAGCCGTTTGGGCAGGGCTAATGAGCAGTTCTTC

J: TRBJ1-6
D: TRBD1
V: TRBV2
size: few
CDR3: CASEFQGEDSPLHF
DNA: TGTGCCAGCGAGTTCCAGGGGGAAGATTCACCCCTCCACTTT

J: TRBJ2-7
D: .
V: TRBV6-6
size: .
CDR3: CASTSEIGPHEQYF
DNA: TGTGCCAGCACTAGCGAGATAGGACCCCACGAGCAGTACTTC

J: TRBJ1-4
D: .
V: TRBV6-1
size: .
CDR3: CASSARAGAATNEKLFF
DNA: TGTGCCAGCAGTGCTAGGGCGGGGGCCGCAACTAATGAAAAACTGTTTTTT

J: TRBJ1-5
D: .
V: TRBV19
size: .
CDR3: CASSIGTENQPQHF
DNA: TGTGCCAGTAGTATAGGGACAGAAAATCAGCCCCAGCATTTT

J: TRBJ1-1
D: .
V: TRBV19
size: .
CDR3: CASSMRALAEAFF
DNA: TGTGCCAGTAGTATGAGGGCGTTGGCTGAAGCTTTCTTT

J: TRBJ1-1
D: .
V: TRBV13
size: .
CDR3: CASSHEAFF
DNA: TGTGCCAGCAGCCATGAAGCTTTCTTT

J: TRBJ2-3
D: .
V: TRBV5-4
size: .
CDR3: CASSHRDTDTQYF
DNA: TGTGCCAGCAGCCACAGGGACACAGATACGCAGTATTTT

J: TRBJ1-1
D: .
V: TRBV7-9
size: .
CDR3: CASSYQGTTEAFF
DNA: TGTGCCAGCAGTTATCAGGGCACCACTGAAGCTTTCTTT

J: TRBJ1-1
D: TRBD1
V: TRBV5-4
size: many
CDR3: CASSWGQGDTEAFF
DNA: TGTGCCAGCAGCTGGGGACAGGGAGACACTGAAGCTTTCTTT

J: TRBJ2-7
D: .
V: TRBV7-9
size: .
CDR3: CASSFDGYEQYF
DNA: TGTGCCAGCAGCTTCGACGGGTACGAGCAGTACTTC

J: TRBJ1-1
D: .
V: TRBV19
size: few
CDR3: CASSRTATEAFF
DNA: TGTGCCAGTAGTCGGACTGCCACTGAAGCTTTCTTT

J: TRBJ2-5
D: TRBD2
V: TRBV9
size: .
CDR3: CASSAGTTSQETQYF
DNA: TGTGCCAGCAGCGCCGGGACTACAAGCCAAGAGACCCAGTACTTC

J: TRBJ2-7
D: TRBD2
V: TRBV10-3
size: .
CDR3: CAISPLGRREGDTLTYEQYF
DNA: TGTGCCATCAGTCCGCTAGGCAGGCGGGAGGGAGACACCTTAACCTACGAGCAGTACTTC

J: TRBJ1-3
D: .
V: TRBV6-6
size: .
CDR3: CASSPSGGQGNTIYF
DNA: TGTGCCAGCAGTCCGTCGGGAGGGCAGGGCAACACCATATATTTT

J: TRBJ1-2
D: TRBD1
V: TRBV10-3
size: .
CDR3: CAINPDRDYGYTF
DNA: TGTGCCATCAACCCGGACAGGGACTATGGCTACACCTTC